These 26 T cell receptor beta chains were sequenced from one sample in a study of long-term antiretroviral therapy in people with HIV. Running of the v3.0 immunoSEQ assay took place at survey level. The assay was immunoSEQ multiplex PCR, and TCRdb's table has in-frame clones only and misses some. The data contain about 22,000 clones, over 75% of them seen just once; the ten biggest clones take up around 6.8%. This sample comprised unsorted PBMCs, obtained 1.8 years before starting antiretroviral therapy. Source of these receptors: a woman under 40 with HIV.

The CDR3 DNA follows: TGTGCCAGCAGTTACGGTGGTTGGACAGGTTACTCACCCCTCCACTTT. This codes for CASSYGGWTGYSPLHF. The rearrangement links TRBV6-6 to TRBJ1-6, with 7 bases lining up with TRBD1. Unmatched junction bases numbered 11, after V lost 2 bases and J lost 10 bases. Germline CDR1 and CDR2: MNHNY and SVGAGI (reference sequence). This CDR3 has 16 residues.

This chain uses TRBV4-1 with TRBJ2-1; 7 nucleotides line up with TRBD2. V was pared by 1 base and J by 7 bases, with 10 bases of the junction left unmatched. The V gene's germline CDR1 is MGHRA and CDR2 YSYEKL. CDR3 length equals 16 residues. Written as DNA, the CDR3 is TGCGCCAGCAGCCAAGGGAGAACGGGGGGATGGAATGAGCAGTTCTTC. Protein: CASSQGRTGGWNEQFF.

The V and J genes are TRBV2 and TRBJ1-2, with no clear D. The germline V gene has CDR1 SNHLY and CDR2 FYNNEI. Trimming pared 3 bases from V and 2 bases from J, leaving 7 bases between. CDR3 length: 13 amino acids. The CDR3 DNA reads TGTGCCAGCAGTGACAGGATCAACTATGGCTACACCTTC. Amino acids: CASSDRINYGYTF.

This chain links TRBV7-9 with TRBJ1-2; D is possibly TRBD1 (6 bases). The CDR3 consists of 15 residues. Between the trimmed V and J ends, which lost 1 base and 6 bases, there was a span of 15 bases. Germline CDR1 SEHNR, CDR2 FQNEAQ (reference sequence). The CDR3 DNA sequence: TGTGCCAGCAGCTTAGGCCAGAACAGGGCCGATGGCTACACCTTC. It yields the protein CASSLGQNRADGYTF.

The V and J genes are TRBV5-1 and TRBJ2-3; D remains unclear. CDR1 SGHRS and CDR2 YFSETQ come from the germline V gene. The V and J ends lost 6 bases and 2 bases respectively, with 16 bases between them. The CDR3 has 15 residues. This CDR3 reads CASTSSVPATDTQYF. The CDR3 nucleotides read TGCGCCAGCACCTCAAGCGTGCCCGCCACAGATACGCAGTATTTT.

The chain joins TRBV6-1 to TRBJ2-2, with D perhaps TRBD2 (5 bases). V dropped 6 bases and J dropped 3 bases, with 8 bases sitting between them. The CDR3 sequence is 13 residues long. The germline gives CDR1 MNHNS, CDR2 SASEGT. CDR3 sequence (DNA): TGTGCCAGCAGGGTAGCGTACACCGGGGAGCTGTTTTTT. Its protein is CASRVAYTGELFF.

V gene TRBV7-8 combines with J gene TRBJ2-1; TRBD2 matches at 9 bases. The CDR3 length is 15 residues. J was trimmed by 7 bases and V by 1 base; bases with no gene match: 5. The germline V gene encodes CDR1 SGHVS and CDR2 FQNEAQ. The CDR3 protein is CASSLVSGGGNEQFF. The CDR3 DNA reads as TGTGCCAGCAGCTTAGTTAGCGGGGGCGGGAATGAGCAGTTCTTC. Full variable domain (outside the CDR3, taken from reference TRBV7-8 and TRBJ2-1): GAGVSQSPRYKVAKRGQDVALRCDPISGHVSLFWYQQALGQGPEFLTYFQNEAQLDKSGLPSDRFFAERPEGSVSTLKIQRTQQEDSAVYLCASSLVSGGGNEQFFGPGTRLTVL.

DNA of the CDR3: TGTGCCTGGAGTGTAATGGGGGAGCAAGAGACCCAGTACTTC. Translation: CAWSVMGEQETQYF. The chain links TRBV30 to TRBJ2-5; D may match TRBD1 or TRBD2 (5 bases each). This CDR3 contains 14 residues. Germline-derived CDR1 and CDR2 are GTSNPN and SVGIG (reference sequence). V gave up 0 bases and J gave up 2 bases, with 10 bases separating them.

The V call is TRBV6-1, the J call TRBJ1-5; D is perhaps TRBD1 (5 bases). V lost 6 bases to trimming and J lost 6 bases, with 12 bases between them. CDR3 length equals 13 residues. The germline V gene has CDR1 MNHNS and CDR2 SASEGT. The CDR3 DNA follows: TGTGCCAGCAGGGACCGGGGCAGTCAGCCCCAGCATTTT. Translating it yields CASRDRGSQPQHF.

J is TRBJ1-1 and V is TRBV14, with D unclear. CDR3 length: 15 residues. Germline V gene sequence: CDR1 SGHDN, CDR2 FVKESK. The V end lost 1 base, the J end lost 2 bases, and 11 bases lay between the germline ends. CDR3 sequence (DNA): TGTGCCAGCAGCCAAGTTAGGCTCCGTAACACTGAAGCTTTCTTT. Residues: CASSQVRLRNTEAFF.

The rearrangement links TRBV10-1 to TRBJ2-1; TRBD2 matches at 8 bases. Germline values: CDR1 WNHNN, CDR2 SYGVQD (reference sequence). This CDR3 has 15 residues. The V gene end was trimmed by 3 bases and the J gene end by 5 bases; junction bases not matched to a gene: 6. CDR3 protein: CASSDGLAQNNEQFF. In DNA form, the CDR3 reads TGCGCCAGCAGTGATGGACTAGCCCAAAACAATGAGCAGTTCTTC.

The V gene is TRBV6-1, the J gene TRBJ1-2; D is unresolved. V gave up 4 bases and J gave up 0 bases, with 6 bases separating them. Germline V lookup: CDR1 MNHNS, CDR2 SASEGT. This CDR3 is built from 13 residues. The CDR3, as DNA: TGTGCCAGCAGTGTTTCTACTAACTATGGCTACACCTTC. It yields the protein CASSVSTNYGYTF.

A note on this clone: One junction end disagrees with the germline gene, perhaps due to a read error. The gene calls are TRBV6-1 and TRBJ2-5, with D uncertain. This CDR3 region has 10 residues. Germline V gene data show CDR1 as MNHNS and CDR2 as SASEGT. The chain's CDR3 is CASREETQYF. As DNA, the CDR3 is TGTGCCAGCAGGGAAGAGACCCAGTACTTC.

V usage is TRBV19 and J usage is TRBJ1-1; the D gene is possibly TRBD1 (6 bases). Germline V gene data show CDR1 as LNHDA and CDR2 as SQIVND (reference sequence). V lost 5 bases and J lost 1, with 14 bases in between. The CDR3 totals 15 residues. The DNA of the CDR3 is TGTGCCAGTAGTCGCAGGGGTGGGGGGAACACTGAAGCTTTCTTT. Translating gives CASSRRGGGNTEAFF. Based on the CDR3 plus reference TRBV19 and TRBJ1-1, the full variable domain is DGGITQSPKYLFRKEGQNVTLSCEQNLNHDAMYWYRQDPGQGLRLIYYSQIVNDFQKGDIAEGYSVSREKKESFPLTVTSAQKNPTAFYLCASSRRGGGNTEAFFGQGTRLTVV.

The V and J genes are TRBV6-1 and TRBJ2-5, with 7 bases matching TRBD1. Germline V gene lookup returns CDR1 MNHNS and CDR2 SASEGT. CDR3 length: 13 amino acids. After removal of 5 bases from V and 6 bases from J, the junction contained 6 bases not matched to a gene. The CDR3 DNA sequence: TGTGCCAGCAGTTTAGACAGGGTACAGACCCAGTACTTC. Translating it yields CASSLDRVQTQYF.

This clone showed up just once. As DNA, the CDR3 is TGTGCCAGCAATTTCTATGGGTCTGACGAGGCCAACGTCCTGACTTTC. It is translated as CASNFYGSDEANVLTF. V usage is TRBV9 and J usage is TRBJ2-6; D uncertain. Trimming shortened V by 6 bases and J by 6 bases, and 19 bases separated the two germline ends. CDR1 SGDLS and CDR2 YYNGEE come from the germline V gene. The CDR3 is made up of 16 amino acids.

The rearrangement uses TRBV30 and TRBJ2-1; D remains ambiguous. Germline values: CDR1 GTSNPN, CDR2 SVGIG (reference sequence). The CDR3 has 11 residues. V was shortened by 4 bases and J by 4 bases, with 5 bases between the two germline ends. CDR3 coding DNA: TGTGCCTGGAATTCATACAATGAGCAGTTCTTC. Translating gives CAWNSYNEQFF. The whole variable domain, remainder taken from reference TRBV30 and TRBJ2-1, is SQTIHQWPATLVQPVGSPLSLECTVEGTSNPNLYWYRQAAGRGLQLLFYSVGIGQISSEVPQNLSASRPQDRQFILSSKKLLLSDSGFYLCAWNSYNEQFFGPGTRLTVL.

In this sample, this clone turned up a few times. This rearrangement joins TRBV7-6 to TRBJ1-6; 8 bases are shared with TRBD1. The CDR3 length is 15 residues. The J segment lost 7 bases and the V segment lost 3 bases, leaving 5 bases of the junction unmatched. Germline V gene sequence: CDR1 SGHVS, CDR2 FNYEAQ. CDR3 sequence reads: CASSFGRGRNSPLHF. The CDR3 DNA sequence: TGTGCCAGCAGCTTCGGCAGGGGGCGAAATTCACCCCTCCACTTT.

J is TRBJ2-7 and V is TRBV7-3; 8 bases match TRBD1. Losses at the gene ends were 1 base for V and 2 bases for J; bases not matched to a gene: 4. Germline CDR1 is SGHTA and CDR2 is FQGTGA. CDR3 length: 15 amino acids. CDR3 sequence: CASSLRTGHTYEQYV. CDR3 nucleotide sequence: TGTGCCAGCAGCTTAAGGACAGGGCACACCTACGAGCAGTACGTC.

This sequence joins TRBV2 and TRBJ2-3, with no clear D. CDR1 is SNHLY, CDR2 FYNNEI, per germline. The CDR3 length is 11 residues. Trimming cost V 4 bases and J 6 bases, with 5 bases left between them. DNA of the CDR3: TGTGCCAGCAGTGCTTACGATACGCAGTATTTT. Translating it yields CASSAYDTQYF.

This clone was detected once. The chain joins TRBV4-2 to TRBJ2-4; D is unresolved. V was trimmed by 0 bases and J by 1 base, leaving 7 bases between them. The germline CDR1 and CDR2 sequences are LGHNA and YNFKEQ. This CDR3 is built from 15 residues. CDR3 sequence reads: CASSQDAGAKNIQYF. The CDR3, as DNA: TGTGCCAGCAGCCAAGATGCCGGGGCCAAAAACATTCAGTACTTC.

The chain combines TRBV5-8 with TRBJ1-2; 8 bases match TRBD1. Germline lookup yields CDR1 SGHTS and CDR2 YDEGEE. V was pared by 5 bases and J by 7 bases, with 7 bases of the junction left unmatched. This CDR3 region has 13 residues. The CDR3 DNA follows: TGTGCCAGCAGGTGGACAGGGTCGGGTGGCTACACCTTC. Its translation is CASRWTGSGGYTF.

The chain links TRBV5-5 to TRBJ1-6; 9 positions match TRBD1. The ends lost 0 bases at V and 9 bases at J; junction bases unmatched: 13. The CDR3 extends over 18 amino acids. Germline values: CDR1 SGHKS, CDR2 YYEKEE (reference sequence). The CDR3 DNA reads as TGTGCCAGCAGCTTGGGAGAAGGGGCACAGGGGGCAGTTTCACCCCTCCACTTT. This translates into CASSLGEGAQGAVSPLHF.

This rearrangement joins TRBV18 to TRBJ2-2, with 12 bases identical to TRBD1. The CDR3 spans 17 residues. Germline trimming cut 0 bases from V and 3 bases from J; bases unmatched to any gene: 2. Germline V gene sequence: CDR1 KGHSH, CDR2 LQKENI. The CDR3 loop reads CASSPPGQGAHTGELFF. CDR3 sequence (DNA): TGTGCCAGCTCACCACCGGGACAGGGGGCTCACACCGGGGAGCTGTTTTTT. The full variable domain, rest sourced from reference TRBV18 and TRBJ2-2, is NAGVMQNPRHLVRRRGQEARLRCSPMKGHSHVYWYRQLPEEGLKFMVYLQKENIIDESGMPKERFSAEFPKEGPSILRIQQVVRGDSAAYFCASSPPGQGAHTGELFFGEGSRLTVL.

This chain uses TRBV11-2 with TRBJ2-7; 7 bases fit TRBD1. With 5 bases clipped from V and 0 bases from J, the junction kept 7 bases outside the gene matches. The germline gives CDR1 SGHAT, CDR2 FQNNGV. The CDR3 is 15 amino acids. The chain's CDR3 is CASSRDSEFSYEQYV. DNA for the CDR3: TGTGCCAGCAGCCGGGACAGTGAGTTCTCCTACGAGCAGTACGTC.

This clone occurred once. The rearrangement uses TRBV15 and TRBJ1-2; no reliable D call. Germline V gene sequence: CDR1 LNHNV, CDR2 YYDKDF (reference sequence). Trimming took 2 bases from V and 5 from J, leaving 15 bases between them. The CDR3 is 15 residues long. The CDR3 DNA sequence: TGTGCCACCAGCAGATCGGGCTCTAGGCCATATGGCTACACCTTC. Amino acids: CATSRSGSRPYGYTF.